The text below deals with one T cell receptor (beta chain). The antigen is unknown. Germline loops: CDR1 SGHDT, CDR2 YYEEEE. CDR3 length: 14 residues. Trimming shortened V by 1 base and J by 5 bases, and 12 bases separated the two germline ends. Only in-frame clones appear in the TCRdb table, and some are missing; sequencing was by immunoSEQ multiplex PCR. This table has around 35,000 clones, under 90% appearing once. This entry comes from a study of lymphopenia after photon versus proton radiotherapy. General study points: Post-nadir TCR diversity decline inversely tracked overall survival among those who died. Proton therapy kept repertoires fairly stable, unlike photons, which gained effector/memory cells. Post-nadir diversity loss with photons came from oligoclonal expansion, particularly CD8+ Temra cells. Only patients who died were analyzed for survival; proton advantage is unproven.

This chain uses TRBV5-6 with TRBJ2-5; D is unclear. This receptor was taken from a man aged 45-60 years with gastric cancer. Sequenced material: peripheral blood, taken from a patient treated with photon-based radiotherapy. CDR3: CASSLWQTRETQYF. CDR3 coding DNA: TGTGCCAGCAGCTTGTGGCAAACGAGGGAGACCCAGTACTTC.